This entry concerns a single T cell receptor (beta chain). This entry is derived from a study of blood T cell repertoires in COVID-19. The CDR3 sequence is 16 residues long. The V end was cut by 1 base, the J end by 4 bases, with 16 bases between. Per germline, CDR1 LGHDT and CDR2 YNNKEL (reference sequence). TCRdb's copy holds only in-frame clones and misses some; the assay was immunoSEQ multiplex PCR. The table includes about 60,000 clones, approximately 84% detected once. The sample taken for sequencing was peripheral blood. This chain connects TRBV3-1 (or the pseudogene TRBV3-2) to TRBJ1-2; possible D gene TRBD1, 6 bases. The sequence came from a man between 65 and 79 years old with active COVID-19. Here the CDR3 DNA reads TGTGCCAGCAGCCAAGCGTATGGCAGGGGCGCCTATGGCTACACCTTC. Amino acids: CASSQAYGRGAYGYTF.